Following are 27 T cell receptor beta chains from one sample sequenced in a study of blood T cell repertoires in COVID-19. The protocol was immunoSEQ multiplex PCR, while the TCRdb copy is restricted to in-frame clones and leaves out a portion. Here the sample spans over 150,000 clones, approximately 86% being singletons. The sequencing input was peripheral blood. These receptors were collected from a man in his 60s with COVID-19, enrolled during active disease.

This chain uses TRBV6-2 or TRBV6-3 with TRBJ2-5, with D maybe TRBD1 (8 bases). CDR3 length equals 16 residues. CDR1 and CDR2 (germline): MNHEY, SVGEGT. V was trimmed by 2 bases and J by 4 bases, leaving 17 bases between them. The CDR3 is CASSYGEGQAIETQYF. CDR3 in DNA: TGTGCCAGCAGTTACGGGGAGGGACAGGCAATAGAGACCCAGTACTTC.

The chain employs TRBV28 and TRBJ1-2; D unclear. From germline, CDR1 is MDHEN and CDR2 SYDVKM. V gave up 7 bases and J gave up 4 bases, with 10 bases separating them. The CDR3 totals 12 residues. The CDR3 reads CASTVPGYGYTF. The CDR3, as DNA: TGTGCCAGCACCGTACCCGGCTATGGCTACACCTTC.

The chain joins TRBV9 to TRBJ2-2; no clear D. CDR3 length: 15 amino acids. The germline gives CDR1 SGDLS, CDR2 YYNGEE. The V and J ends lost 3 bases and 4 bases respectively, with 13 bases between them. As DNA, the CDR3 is TGTGCCAGCAGCGCGGTAGTCTCGGGCACCGGGGAGCTGTTTTTT. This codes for CASSAVVSGTGELFF.

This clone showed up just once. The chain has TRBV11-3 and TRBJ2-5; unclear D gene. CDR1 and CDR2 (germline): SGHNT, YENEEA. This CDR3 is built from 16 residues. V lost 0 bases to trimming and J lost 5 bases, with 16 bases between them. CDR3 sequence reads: CASSLDCSRFGETQYF. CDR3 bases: TGTGCCAGCAGCTTAGATTGTTCGAGGTTCGGGGAGACCCAGTACTTC.

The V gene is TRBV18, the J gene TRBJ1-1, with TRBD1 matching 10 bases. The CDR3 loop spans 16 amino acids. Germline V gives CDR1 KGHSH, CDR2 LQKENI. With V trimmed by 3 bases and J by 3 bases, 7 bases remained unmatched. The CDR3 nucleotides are TGTGCCAGCTCACCCCTAAGACAGGGGGCGGACACTGAAGCTTTCTTT. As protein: CASSPLRQGADTEAFF.

The CDR3 region is CASSHTPDRVNEQFF. The DNA for the CDR3 is TGTGCCAGCAGCCACACGCCGGACAGGGTGAATGAGCAGTTCTTC. The rearrangement uses TRBV16 and TRBJ2-1; TRBD1 matches 8 bases. The CDR3 sequence is 15 residues long. Germline loops: CDR1 KGHSY, CDR2 FQNENV. V was clipped by 3 bases and J by 7 bases; unmatched bases: 8.

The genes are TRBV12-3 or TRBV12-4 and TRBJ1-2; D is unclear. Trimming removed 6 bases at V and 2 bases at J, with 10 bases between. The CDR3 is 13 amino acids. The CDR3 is CASSITENYGYTF. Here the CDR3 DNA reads TGTGCCAGCAGCATAACAGAGAACTATGGCTACACCTTC.

The DNA of the CDR3 is TGTGCCAGCAGCCTCCCGACAGCTATGAACACTGAAGCTTTCTTT. Translated, it gives CASSLPTAMNTEAFF. The chain links TRBV7-8 to TRBJ1-1; TRBD1 might be the D (5 bases). Germline values: CDR1 SGHVS, CDR2 FQNEAQ. The CDR3 is 15 amino acids. Trimming left V 5 bases short and J 0 bases short, with 13 bases between.

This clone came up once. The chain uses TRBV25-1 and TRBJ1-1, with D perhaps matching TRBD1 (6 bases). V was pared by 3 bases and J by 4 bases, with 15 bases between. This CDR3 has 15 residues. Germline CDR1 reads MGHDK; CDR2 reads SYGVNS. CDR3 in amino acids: CASSDGTLTGTEAFF. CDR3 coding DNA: TGTGCCAGCAGTGACGGGACACTTACTGGCACTGAAGCTTTCTTT.

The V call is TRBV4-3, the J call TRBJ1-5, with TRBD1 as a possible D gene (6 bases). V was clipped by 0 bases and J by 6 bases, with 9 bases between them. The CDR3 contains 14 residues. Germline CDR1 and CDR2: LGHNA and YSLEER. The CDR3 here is CASSQDGGGQPQHF. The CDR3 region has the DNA TGCGCCAGCAGCCAAGATGGGGGCGGTCAGCCCCAGCATTTT.

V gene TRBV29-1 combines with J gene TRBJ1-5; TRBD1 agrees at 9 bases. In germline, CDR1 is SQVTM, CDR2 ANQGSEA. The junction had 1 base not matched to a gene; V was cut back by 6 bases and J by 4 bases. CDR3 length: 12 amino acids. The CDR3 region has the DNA TGCAGCGTGGGGACAGGGAATCAGCCCCAGCATTTT. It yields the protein CSVGTGNQPQHF.

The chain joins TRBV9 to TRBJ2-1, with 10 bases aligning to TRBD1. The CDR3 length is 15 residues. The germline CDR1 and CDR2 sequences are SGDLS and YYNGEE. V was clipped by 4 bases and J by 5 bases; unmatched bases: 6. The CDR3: CASSLGTGAHNEQFF. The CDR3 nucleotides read TGTGCCAGCAGCCTGGGGACAGGGGCCCACAATGAGCAGTTCTTC. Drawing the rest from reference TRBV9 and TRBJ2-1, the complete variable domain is DSGVTQTPKHLITATGQRVTLRCSPRSGDLSVYWYQQSLDQGLQFLIQYYNGEERAKGNILERFSAQQFPDLHSELNLSSLELGDSALYFCASSLGTGAHNEQFFGPGTRLTVL.

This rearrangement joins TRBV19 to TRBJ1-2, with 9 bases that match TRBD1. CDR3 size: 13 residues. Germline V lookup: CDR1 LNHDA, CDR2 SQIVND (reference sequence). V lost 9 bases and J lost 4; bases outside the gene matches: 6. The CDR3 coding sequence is TGTGCCAGCCTGAGGACAGGGGCCTATGGCTACACCTTC. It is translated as CASLRTGAYGYTF. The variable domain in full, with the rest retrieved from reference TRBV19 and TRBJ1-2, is DGGITQSPKYLFRKEGQNVTLSCEQNLNHDAMYWYRQDPGQGLRLIYYSQIVNDFQKGDIAEGYSVSREKKESFPLTVTSAQKNPTAFYLCASLRTGAYGYTFGSGTRLTVV.

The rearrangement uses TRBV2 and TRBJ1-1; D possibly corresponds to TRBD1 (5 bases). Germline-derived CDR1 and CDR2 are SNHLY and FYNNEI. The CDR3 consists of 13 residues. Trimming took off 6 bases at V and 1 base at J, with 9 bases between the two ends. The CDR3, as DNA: TGTGCCAGCAGATGGGGGGGGAACACTGAAGCTTTCTTT. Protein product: CASRWGGNTEAFF.

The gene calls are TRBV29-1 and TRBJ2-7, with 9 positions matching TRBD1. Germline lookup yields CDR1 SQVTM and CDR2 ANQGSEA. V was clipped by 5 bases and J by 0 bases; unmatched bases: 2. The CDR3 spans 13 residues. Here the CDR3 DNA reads TGCAGCGTTACGGGACAGGGCTCCTACGAGCAGTACTTC. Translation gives CSVTGQGSYEQYF.

The CDR3 region has the DNA TGTGCCAGCAGTTACGCGGGCCTGAACACTGAAGCTTTCTTT. Its translation: CASSYAGLNTEAFF. This chain connects TRBV6-5 to TRBJ1-1; D gene ambiguous. The CDR3 contains 14 residues. CDR1 is MNHEY and CDR2 is SVGAGI in the germline V gene. Deletions cut 2 bases from V and 0 bases from J, with 7 bases between.

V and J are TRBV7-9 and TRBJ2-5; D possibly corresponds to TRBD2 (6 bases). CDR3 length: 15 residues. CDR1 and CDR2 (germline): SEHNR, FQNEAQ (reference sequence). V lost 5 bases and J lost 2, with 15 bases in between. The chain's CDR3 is CASSRGGADQETQYF. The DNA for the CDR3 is TGTGCCAGCAGCCGCGGCGGGGCAGATCAAGAGACCCAGTACTTC.

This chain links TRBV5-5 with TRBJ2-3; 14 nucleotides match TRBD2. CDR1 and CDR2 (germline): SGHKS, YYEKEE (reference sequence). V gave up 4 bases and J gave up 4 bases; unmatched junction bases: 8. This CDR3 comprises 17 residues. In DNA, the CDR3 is TGTGCCAGCAGCACGGGGACTAGCGGGAGCGGGGCAGATACGCAGTATTTT. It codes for CASSTGTSGSGADTQYF.

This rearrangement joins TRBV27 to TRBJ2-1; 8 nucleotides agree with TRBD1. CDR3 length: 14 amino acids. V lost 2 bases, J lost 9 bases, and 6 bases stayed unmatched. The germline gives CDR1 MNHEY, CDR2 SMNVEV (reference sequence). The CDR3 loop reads CASSLIGTGREQFF. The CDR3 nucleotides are TGTGCCAGCAGTTTAATCGGGACAGGTCGTGAGCAGTTCTTC.

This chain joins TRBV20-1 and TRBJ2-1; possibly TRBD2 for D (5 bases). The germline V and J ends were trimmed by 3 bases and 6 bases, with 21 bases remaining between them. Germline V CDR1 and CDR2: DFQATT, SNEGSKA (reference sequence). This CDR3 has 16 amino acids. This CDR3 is CSASPFDRKGGNEQFF. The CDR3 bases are TGCAGTGCTAGTCCCTTTGACCGGAAAGGAGGCAATGAGCAGTTCTTC.

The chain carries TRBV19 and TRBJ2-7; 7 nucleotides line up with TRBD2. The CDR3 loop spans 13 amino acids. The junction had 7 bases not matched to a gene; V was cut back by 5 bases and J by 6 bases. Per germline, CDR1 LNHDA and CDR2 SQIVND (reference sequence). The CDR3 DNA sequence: TGTGCCAGTAGTGCCCTTGGGGGGGGCGAGCAGTACTTC. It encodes CASSALGGGEQYF. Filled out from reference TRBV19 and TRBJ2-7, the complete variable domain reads DGGITQSPKYLFRKEGQNVTLSCEQNLNHDAMYWYRQDPGQGLRLIYYSQIVNDFQKGDIAEGYSVSREKKESFPLTVTSAQKNPTAFYLCASSALGGGEQYFGPGTRLTVT.

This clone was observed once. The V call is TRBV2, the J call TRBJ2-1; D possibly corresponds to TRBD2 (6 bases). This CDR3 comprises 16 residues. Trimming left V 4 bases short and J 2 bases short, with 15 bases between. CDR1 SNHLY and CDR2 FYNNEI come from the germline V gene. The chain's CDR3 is CASSVVAGWPYNEQFF. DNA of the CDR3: TGTGCCAGCAGTGTCGTCGCGGGGTGGCCCTACAATGAGCAGTTCTTC. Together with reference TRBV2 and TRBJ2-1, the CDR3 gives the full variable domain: EPEVTQTPSHQVTQMGQEVILRCVPISNHLYFYWYRQILGQKVEFLVSFYNNEISEKSEIFDDQFSVERPDGSNFTLKIRSTKLEDSAMYFCASSVVAGWPYNEQFFGPGTRLTVL.

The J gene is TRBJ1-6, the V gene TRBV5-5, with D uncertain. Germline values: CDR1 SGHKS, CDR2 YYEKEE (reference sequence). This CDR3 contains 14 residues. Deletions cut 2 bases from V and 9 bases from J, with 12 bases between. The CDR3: CASSFTGLSSPLHF. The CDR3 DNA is TGTGCCAGCAGCTTTACGGGTTTGTCTTCACCCCTCCACTTT.

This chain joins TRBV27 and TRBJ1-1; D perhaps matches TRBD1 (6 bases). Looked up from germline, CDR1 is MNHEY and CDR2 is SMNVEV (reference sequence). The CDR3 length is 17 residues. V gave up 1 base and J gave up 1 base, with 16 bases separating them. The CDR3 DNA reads TGTGCCAGCAGTTTATATCGAGTGGGCAGGGGGAACACTGAAGCTTTCTTT. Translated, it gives CASSLYRVGRGNTEAFF.

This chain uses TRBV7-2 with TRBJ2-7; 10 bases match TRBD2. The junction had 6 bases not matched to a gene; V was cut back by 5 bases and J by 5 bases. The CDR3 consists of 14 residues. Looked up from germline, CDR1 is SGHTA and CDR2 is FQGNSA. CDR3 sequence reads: CASSLGTSVDEQYF. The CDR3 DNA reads TGTGCCAGCAGCCTCGGGACTAGCGTCGACGAGCAGTACTTC.

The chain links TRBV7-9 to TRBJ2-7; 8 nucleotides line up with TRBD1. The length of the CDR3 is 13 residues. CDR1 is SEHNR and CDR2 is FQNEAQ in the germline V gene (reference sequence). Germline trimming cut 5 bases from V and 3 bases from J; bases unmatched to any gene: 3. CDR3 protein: CASSKGTGYEQYF. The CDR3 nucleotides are TGTGCCAGCAGCAAGGGGACAGGCTACGAGCAGTACTTC.

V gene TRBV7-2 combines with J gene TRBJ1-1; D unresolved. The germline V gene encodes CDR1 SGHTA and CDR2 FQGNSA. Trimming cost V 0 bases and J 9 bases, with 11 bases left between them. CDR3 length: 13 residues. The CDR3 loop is CASSLADQTKAFF. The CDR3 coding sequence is TGTGCCAGCAGCTTAGCAGATCAGACAAAAGCTTTCTTT. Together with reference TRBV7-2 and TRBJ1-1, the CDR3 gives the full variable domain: GAGVSQSPSNKVTEKGKDVELRCDPISGHTALYWYRQSLGQGLEFLIYFQGNSAPDKSGLPSDRFSAERTGGSVSTLTIQRTQQEDSAVYLCASSLADQTKAFFGQGTRLTVV.